Following are 30 T cell receptor beta chains from one sample sequenced in a study of spatial heterogeneity in lung cancer. Regarding the study as a whole: It was found that expanded intratumoral alpha and beta TCR counts tracked tumor mutation counts.

TCRdb reprocessed the 5' RACE reads with MiXCR, giving one entry per CDR3 protein. The sample lists some 850 distinct CDR3 sequences, about 35% seen once, with roughly 28% in the top ten. As for time point: sample taken at primary tumor resection. Their target antigens are unknown. The specimen comprised lung tumor tissue, sampled at surgery. These receptors all come from a male donor with early-stage non-small cell lung cancer.

The J gene is TRBJ2-7, the V gene TRBV10-2; 7 nucleotides agree with TRBD2. J gave up 3 bases and V 8 bases, and 4 bases lay outside the gene matches. This CDR3 is 12 amino acids long. Germline CDR1 and CDR2: WSHSY and SAAADI. CDR3 nucleotides: TGCGCCAGCGGGCCTAGCGGCTACGAGCAGTACTTC. It yields the protein CASGPSGYEQYF.

The V call is TRBV5-1, the J call TRBJ1-5; TRBD1 matches at 11 bases. The CDR3 totals 14 residues. Germline V CDR1 and CDR2: SGHRS, YFSETQ. Trimming at V came to 4 bases and at J to 7 bases, leaving 4 bases not matched to a gene. CDR3 amino acids: CASSTGQGDQPQHF. CDR3 DNA: TGCGCCAGCAGCACGGGACAGGGGGACCAGCCCCAGCATTTT.

This clonotype is categorized as medium-sized. The V call is TRBV19, the J call TRBJ1-1; the D is unclear. The germline V gene has CDR1 LNHDA and CDR2 SQIVND (reference sequence). The CDR3 covers 15 residues. V was clipped by 6 bases and J by 3 bases, with 17 bases between them. DNA for the CDR3: TGTGCCAGTAGCCGATTGACAAGAACGGACACTGAAGCTTTCTTT. It codes for CASSRLTRTDTEAFF.

The J gene is TRBJ1-4, the V gene TRBV7-6, with D perhaps TRBD1 (5 bases). Germline V gene sequence: CDR1 SGHVS, CDR2 FNYEAQ. V dropped 5 bases and J dropped 4 bases, with 11 bases sitting between them. This CDR3 has 14 amino acids. Written as DNA, the CDR3 is TGTGCCAGCAGCCCATTGGGACTTAATGAAAAACTGTTTTTT. Its translation: CASSPLGLNEKLFF.

About this clonotype: The junction shows a germline mismatch at one end, possibly a read error. The J gene is TRBJ2-7, the V gene TRBV5-4; TRBD2 matches 10 bases. CDR3 length equals 14 residues. Germline V gene lookup returns CDR1 SGHNT and CDR2 YYREEE (reference sequence). The CDR3, as DNA: TGTGCTAGCAGCTTTCAGCGGGAGGGGAGGGAGCAGTACTTC. This codes for CASSFQREGREQYF.

The rearrangement joins TRBV20-1 to TRBJ2-1; 10 nucleotides align to TRBD2. With 0 bases clipped from V and 6 bases from J, the junction kept 8 bases outside the gene matches. The CDR3 has 16 residues. Germline V gives CDR1 DFQATT, CDR2 SNEGSKA (reference sequence). The CDR3 is CSARDASGSAVNEQFF. The CDR3, as DNA: TGCAGTGCTAGAGATGCTAGCGGGAGTGCAGTCAATGAGCAGTTCTTC.

The chain links TRBV7-9 to TRBJ1-1; possible D gene TRBD1, 6 bases. Trimming cost V 5 bases and J 5 bases, with 12 bases left between them. CDR3 size: 13 residues. Germline V lookup: CDR1 SEHNR, CDR2 FQNEAQ (reference sequence). The CDR3 here is CASSLQGTTEAFF. The CDR3 region has the DNA TGTGCCAGCAGCCTCCAGGGGACGACTGAAGCTTTCTTT.

V and J are TRBV7-9 and TRBJ2-3; D is ambiguous. Per germline, CDR1 SEHNR and CDR2 FQNEAQ (reference sequence). The CDR3 is made up of 15 amino acids. Trimming took off 1 base at V and 4 bases at J, with 12 bases between the two ends. In DNA, the CDR3 is TGTGCCAGCAGCTTAGAGACCGGACCCCCAGATACGCAGTATTTT. Amino acids: CASSLETGPPDTQYF.

This clonotype was seen once. The chain couples TRBV12-3 or TRBV12-4 to TRBJ1-1; D unclear. Trimming removed 3 bases from V and 2 bases from J, with 10 bases in between. This CDR3 has 14 amino acids. The DNA of the CDR3 is TGTGCCAGCAGTTTTTCCACTAGAAACACTGAAGCTTTCTTT. As protein: CASSFSTRNTEAFF.

The V call is TRBV29-1, the J call TRBJ2-3; D is undetermined. The germline V gene has CDR1 SQVTM and CDR2 ANQGSEA. The length of the CDR3 is 14 residues. V was trimmed by 4 bases and J by 4 bases, leaving 15 bases between them. The DNA of the CDR3 is TGCAGCGTTGTCGGGCCGTTAGTCGCAGATACGCAGTATTTT. Its translation is CSVVGPLVADTQYF.

Only a few counts were recorded for this clonotype. The chain carries TRBV5-1 and TRBJ2-7; TRBD2 matches at 12 bases. The CDR3 extends over 15 amino acids. CDR1 SGHRS and CDR2 YFSETQ come from the germline V gene. After removal of 0 bases from V and 4 bases from J, the junction contained 2 bases not matched to a gene. DNA for the CDR3: TGCGCCAGCAGCTTGGGGACTAGCGGGGAGTACGAGCAGTACTTC. Its translation is CASSLGTSGEYEQYF. The full variable domain, with the rest looked up from reference TRBV5-1 and TRBJ2-7, is KAGVTQTPRYLIKTRGQQVTLSCSPISGHRSVSWYQQTPGQGLQFLFEYFSETQRNKGNFPGRFSGRQFSNSRSEMNVSTLELGDSALYLCASSLGTSGEYEQYFGPGTRLTVT.

This rearrangement joins TRBV4-2 to TRBJ2-3; 12 nucleotides agree with TRBD2. This CDR3 has 19 residues. Trimming cost V 2 bases and J 1 base; bases outside gene matches: 10. CDR1 is LGHNA, CDR2 YNFKEQ, per germline. CDR3 sequence (DNA): TGTGCCAGCAGCCAACCCGGGACTAGCGGGTGGAAAGGCACAGATACGCAGTATTTT. Protein product: CASSQPGTSGWKGTDTQYF.

Only a few counts were recorded for this clonotype. The rearrangement joins TRBV7-2 to TRBJ1-6; D ambiguous. Germline V gene data show CDR1 as SGHTA and CDR2 as FQGNSA. This CDR3 contains 14 residues. V was clipped by 0 bases and J by 5 bases, with 5 bases between them. The CDR3: CASSLAGNNSPLHF. The CDR3 coding sequence is TGTGCCAGCAGCTTAGCTGGGAATAATTCACCCCTCCACTTT.

This clonotype is categorized as large. V and J are TRBV6-5 and TRBJ2-7; 9 bases line up with TRBD2. The length of the CDR3 is 15 residues. The germline V gene has CDR1 MNHEY and CDR2 SVGAGI. Losses at the gene ends were 2 bases for V and 6 bases for J; bases not matched to a gene: 8. In nucleotides, the CDR3 is TGTGCCAGCAGTTACGGCGGGGGGGCCGGCGGCGAGCAGTACTTC. Its translation is CASSYGGGAGGEQYF.

By sample share, this clonotype is large. The chain carries TRBV19 and TRBJ1-5, with 8 bases lining up with TRBD1. The CDR3 sequence is 15 residues long. V lost 2 bases and J lost 5; bases outside the gene matches: 5. The germline CDR1 and CDR2 sequences are LNHDA and SQIVND (reference sequence). The DNA for the CDR3 is TGTGCCAGTAGTATAAGGCAGGGGGCCCATCAGCCCCAGCATTTT. Protein product: CASSIRQGAHQPQHF.

This chain connects TRBV6-1 to TRBJ1-1, with D maybe TRBD1 (6 bases). Trimming cost V 5 bases and J 9 bases, with 10 bases left between them. CDR1 is MNHNS and CDR2 is SASEGT in the germline V gene. CDR3 length: 11 amino acids. The CDR3 coding sequence is TGTGCCAGCAGTCTTCGGGGGCAAGCTTTCTTT. Its translation: CASSLRGQAFF.

This clonotype was seen a few times. The chain combines TRBV4-3 with TRBJ1-1, with no clear D. With 1 base removed from V and 3 bases from J, the gap between germline ends came to 6 bases. Germline-derived CDR1 and CDR2 are LGHNA and YSLEER. This CDR3 has 13 residues. The DNA for the CDR3 is TGCGCCAGCAGCCAAGGGCCGGACACTGAAGCTTTCTTT. This encodes CASSQGPDTEAFF.

This clonotype is large. V is TRBV4-2 and J is TRBJ1-5; D is undetermined. Germline assignment: CDR1 LGHNA and CDR2 YNFKEQ. The CDR3 covers 14 residues. The ends were cut back, 1 base at V and 4 bases at J, with 8 bases in the middle. This chain's CDR3 is CASSQGGRNQPQHF. In nucleotides, the CDR3 is TGTGCCAGCAGCCAAGGAGGACGGAATCAGCCCCAGCATTTT.

This clonotype is deemed large. The rearrangement uses TRBV20-1 and TRBJ1-6, with a tentative D call TRBD1 (6 bases). Trimming cost V 5 bases and J 6 bases, with 11 bases left between them. This CDR3 has 13 residues. The germline gives CDR1 DFQATT, CDR2 SNEGSKA (reference sequence). DNA for the CDR3: TGCAGTGCTCCCGGGACACTTAATTCACCCCTCCACTTT. The encoded protein is CSAPGTLNSPLHF.

As DNA, the CDR3 is TGTGCCAGCAGTGAACGGACGGATAAAGCTTTCTTT. This sequence encodes CASSERTDKAFF. The rearrangement joins TRBV2 to TRBJ1-1; D is undetermined. CDR1 is SNHLY and CDR2 is FYNNEI in the germline V gene. Trimming took 2 bases from V and 9 from J, leaving 10 bases between them. The CDR3 is 12 amino acids.

This clonotype came up a few times. The chain joins TRBV2 to TRBJ2-7; 8 bases map to TRBD1. Trimming removed 8 bases from V and 4 bases from J; junction bases left unmatched: 13. CDR1 is SNHLY, CDR2 FYNNEI, per germline. CDR3 length equals 15 residues. CDR3 nucleotide sequence: TGTGCCAGCGAAACTGGGGCAGGGGGCGGTTACGAGCAGTACTTC. The encoded protein is CASETGAGGGYEQYF.

This clonotype counts as large (0.1 to 1%). This chain connects TRBV12-3 or TRBV12-4 to TRBJ1-1, with no clear D. This CDR3 region has 14 residues. Between the trimmed V and J ends, which lost 5 bases and 1 base, there was a span of 11 bases. The CDR3 sequence is CASSPRLSNTEAFF. The CDR3 bases are TGTGCCAGCAGTCCACGACTGTCGAACACTGAAGCTTTCTTT.

The genes are TRBV12-3 or TRBV12-4 and TRBJ2-7, with TRBD1 matching 7 bases. The CDR3 is 15 residues long. Trimming removed 4 bases from V and 5 bases from J; junction bases left unmatched: 11. The CDR3 region is CASSSQGRGSDEQYF. The CDR3 DNA is TGTGCCAGCAGTTCTCAGGGCAGGGGGAGCGACGAGCAGTACTTC.

This clonotype is large in the sample. J is TRBJ2-7 and V is TRBV27, with 8 positions matching TRBD1. The CDR3 is 16 residues long. Germline V gene data show CDR1 as MNHEY and CDR2 as SMNVEV (reference sequence). With V trimmed by 5 bases and J by 0 bases, 9 bases remained unmatched. The CDR3 protein is CASSMGTGSFSYEQYF. DNA for the CDR3: TGTGCCAGCAGTATGGGGACAGGCTCATTCTCCTACGAGCAGTACTTC.

By proportion, this clonotype is large. The rearrangement links TRBV3-1 to TRBJ2-7; D possibly corresponds to TRBD1 (6 bases). CDR1 and CDR2 from the germline V gene are LGHDT and YNNKEL (reference sequence). V was trimmed by 1 base and J by 5 bases, leaving 12 bases between them. There are 14 residues in the CDR3. The CDR3 DNA reads TGTGCCAGCAGCCAAGTCGACAGGCCCGACGAGCAGTACTTC. It yields the protein CASSQVDRPDEQYF.

This chain uses TRBV12-3 or TRBV12-4 with TRBJ2-5; D is perhaps TRBD2 (6 bases). There are 13 residues in the CDR3. V was shortened by 1 base and J by 5 bases, with 8 bases between the two germline ends. The CDR3 DNA reads TGTGCCAGCAGTTTAGTTCGGGGGGAGACCCAGTACTTC. Its translation: CASSLVRGETQYF.

The V and J genes are TRBV5-1 and TRBJ2-2, with D maybe TRBD1 (5 bases). This CDR3 contains 17 residues. Germline assignment: CDR1 SGHRS and CDR2 YFSETQ. Trimming left V 0 bases short and J 6 bases short, with 18 bases between. The CDR3 bases are TGCGCCAGCAGCTTGGCTCTGGGGCGTTTGGTGCCCGGGGAGCTGTTTTTT. Protein sequence: CASSLALGRLVPGELFF.

This clonotype was recorded a few times. The chain uses TRBV5-1 and TRBJ2-1; the D gene could be TRBD1 or TRBD2 (5 bases each). The V end lost 8 bases, the J end lost 0 bases, and 15 bases lay between the germline ends. Per germline, CDR1 SGHRS and CDR2 YFSETQ. CDR3 length: 15 residues. CDR3 in amino acids: CASSGLGSSYNEQFF. CDR3 sequence (DNA): TGCGCCAGTTCGGGGCTGGGGAGCTCCTACAATGAGCAGTTCTTC.

V and J are TRBV20-1 and TRBJ1-6; possible D gene TRBD1, 5 bases. Germline lookup yields CDR1 DFQATT and CDR2 SNEGSKA (reference sequence). This CDR3 comprises 15 residues. Trimming shortened V by 4 bases and J by 10 bases, and 20 bases separated the two germline ends. CDR3 nucleotide sequence: TGCAGTGCTAACGGCAGAAGCGGGGGAATCTCACCCCTCCACTTT. Translated, it gives CSANGRSGGISPLHF.

The rearrangement links TRBV4-1 to TRBJ2-5, with D perhaps TRBD2 (5 bases). CDR1 and CDR2 from the germline V gene are MGHRA and YSYEKL. Between the trimmed V and J ends, which lost 3 bases and 2 bases, there was a span of 13 bases. The CDR3 is 15 amino acids. The CDR3 protein is CASSHGVNLQETQYF. The CDR3 DNA sequence: TGCGCCAGCAGCCACGGGGTGAACTTACAAGAGACCCAGTACTTC.